The 26 T cell receptor beta chains given below trace back to one sample, sequenced in a study of T cell responses to AZD1222 COVID-19 vaccine. The repertoire was sequenced with immunoSEQ multiplex PCR; TCRdb's copy has only in-frame clones and lacks some. The sample has 55,000 to 85,000 clones, 84% seen once. Sequenced here: peripheral blood, sampled on day 0 of AZD1222 vaccination. Receptors were obtained from an adult in good health.

This CDR3 is CASSQGLLGGRAAGETQYF. The CDR3 DNA follows: TGTGCCAGCAGCCAAGGACTCCTAGGGGGCAGGGCGGCGGGAGAGACCCAGTACTTC. This chain uses TRBV3-1 (or the pseudogene TRBV3-2) with TRBJ2-5, with TRBD1 matching over 7 bases. Trimming at V came to 1 base and at J to 4 bases, leaving 18 bases not matched to a gene. Germline-derived CDR1 and CDR2 are LGHDT and YNNKEL (reference sequence). The CDR3 spans 19 residues.

This clone appeared a single time. The rearrangement joins TRBV7-9 to TRBJ1-1; TRBD1 might be the D (6 bases). V lost 5 bases, J lost 1 base, and 11 bases lay in between. This CDR3 comprises 14 residues. The germline V gene has CDR1 SEHNR and CDR2 FQNEAQ (reference sequence). Written as DNA, the CDR3 is TGTGCCAGCAGCCCTCAACAGGGGAACACTGAAGCTTTCTTT. Its translation: CASSPQQGNTEAFF.

The rearrangement joins TRBV5-6 to TRBJ2-3; D perhaps matches TRBD1 (5 bases). Germline V gene sequence: CDR1 SGHDT, CDR2 YYEEEE. Trimming took 4 bases from V and 2 from J, leaving 17 bases between them. This CDR3 is 16 amino acids long. The DNA for the CDR3 is TGTGCCAGCAGCGAACAGGTCCGAGTCGACACAGATACGCAGTATTTT. Translated, it gives CASSEQVRVDTDTQYF.

The count of this clone is one. The J gene is TRBJ1-5, the V gene TRBV28; D is perhaps TRBD1 (6 bases). The germline CDR1 and CDR2 sequences are MDHEN and SYDVKM. The CDR3 runs to 15 residues. V gave up 5 bases and J gave up 2 bases, with 13 bases separating them. CDR3: CASSLAGEGNQPQHF. The CDR3 DNA is TGTGCCAGCAGTCTCGCAGGGGAAGGCAATCAGCCCCAGCATTTT.

This chain links TRBV2 with TRBJ2-7; D remains unclear. Germline V gene sequence: CDR1 SNHLY, CDR2 FYNNEI. The ends were cut back, 7 bases at V and 7 bases at J, with 20 bases in the middle. This CDR3 has 14 residues. The CDR3 loop is CASTKGRTEDEQYF. The CDR3 DNA reads TGTGCCAGCACCAAAGGTCGTACAGAGGATGAGCAGTACTTC.

This chain joins TRBV6-1 and TRBJ1-5, with unresolved D. V dropped 1 base and J dropped 7 bases, with 5 bases sitting between them. This CDR3 contains 12 residues. Per germline, CDR1 MNHNS and CDR2 SASEGT. CDR3 in amino acids: CASSEGKQPQHF. CDR3 bases: TGTGCCAGCAGTGAAGGTAAGCAGCCCCAGCATTTT.

This chain connects TRBV5-5 to TRBJ1-1; D gene unclear. The CDR3 loop spans 14 amino acids. V lost 0 bases and J 0 bases, leaving 6 bases between the germline ends. Looked up from germline, CDR1 is SGHKS and CDR2 is YYEKEE (reference sequence). In DNA form, the CDR3 reads TGTGCCAGCAGCTTGGGCATGGTGAACACTGAAGCTTTCTTT. Residues: CASSLGMVNTEAFF.

The rearrangement uses TRBV10-2 and TRBJ2-5; a possible D gene is TRBD2 (5 bases). This CDR3 is 13 amino acids long. In germline, CDR1 is WSHSY, CDR2 SAAADI. The germline V and J ends were trimmed by 7 bases and 7 bases, with 16 bases remaining between them. CDR3 sequence: CASTTTILGTQYF. CDR3 DNA: TGCGCCAGCACCACGACTATTCTCGGGACCCAGTACTTC.

The CDR3 region is CASSLIRAVSYNEQFF. CDR3 bases: TGTGCCAGCAGTTTGATCAGGGCAGTTTCTTACAATGAGCAGTTCTTC. The rearrangement links TRBV28 to TRBJ2-1, with D possibly TRBD1 on 5 matching bases. Germline CDR1 and CDR2: MDHEN and SYDVKM. The ends were cut back, 3 bases at V and 4 bases at J, with 16 bases in the middle. The CDR3 is 16 residues long.

This clone was detected only a few times. This sequence joins TRBV7-2 and TRBJ1-2; a possible D gene is TRBD1 (6 bases). Trimming left V 2 bases short and J 6 bases short, with 10 bases between. Germline assignment: CDR1 SGHTA and CDR2 FQGNSA. The CDR3 is made up of 13 amino acids. CDR3 nucleotides: TGTGCCAGCAGCTTAAGCAGGGACAATGGCTACACCTTC. This codes for CASSLSRDNGYTF.

This clone was found once. The chain combines TRBV6-2 or TRBV6-3 with TRBJ1-1; no clear D gene. The length of the CDR3 is 15 residues. V dropped 7 bases and J dropped 3 bases, with 18 bases sitting between them. The germline V gene encodes CDR1 MNHEY and CDR2 SVGEGT. This chain's CDR3 is CASIYLPGMDTEAFF. As DNA, the CDR3 is TGTGCCAGCATTTATCTCCCAGGTATGGACACTGAAGCTTTCTTT.

V gene TRBV7-2 combines with J gene TRBJ1-1; 9 bases map to TRBD1. The CDR3 sequence is 14 residues long. Germline values: CDR1 SGHTA, CDR2 FQGNSA. With 5 bases clipped from V and 5 bases from J, the junction kept 6 bases outside the gene matches. Here the CDR3 DNA reads TGTGCCAGCAGCCGGGACAGGGCGGGAACTGAAGCTTTCTTT. It is translated as CASSRDRAGTEAFF.

V is TRBV6-4 and J is TRBJ2-2; no reliable D call. Germline values: CDR1 MRHNA, CDR2 SNTAGT. V lost 5 bases, J lost 4 bases, and 14 bases lay in between. CDR3 length: 15 amino acids. CDR3 sequence: CASSPSAGTTGELFF. As DNA, the CDR3 is TGTGCCAGCAGTCCCTCCGCAGGAACCACCGGGGAGCTGTTTTTT.

This chain links TRBV7-9 with TRBJ2-5; 11 bases fit TRBD2. Germline V lookup: CDR1 SEHNR, CDR2 FQNEAQ (reference sequence). CDR3 length equals 13 residues. Trimming removed 4 bases from V and 5 bases from J; junction bases left unmatched: 0. CDR3 protein: CASSSSGGETQYF. The CDR3, as DNA: TGTGCCAGCAGCTCTAGCGGGGGGGAGACCCAGTACTTC.

A single count supports this clone. The J gene is TRBJ1-1, the V gene TRBV6-1, with D unclear. V was shortened by 2 bases and J by 0 bases, with 4 bases between the two germline ends. Germline V gives CDR1 MNHNS, CDR2 SASEGT. CDR3 length equals 13 residues. The CDR3, as DNA: TGTGCCAGCAGTGAACTGTTGAACACTGAAGCTTTCTTT. Protein sequence: CASSELLNTEAFF.

This chain connects TRBV4-1 to TRBJ1-4; TRBD1 aligns across 11 bases. V lost 4 bases, J lost 7 bases, and 5 bases stayed unmatched. The CDR3 consists of 15 residues. Per germline, CDR1 MGHRA and CDR2 YSYEKL. Here the CDR3 DNA reads TGCGCCAGCAGCCCCGGACAGGGGGCAGGTGAAAAACTGTTTTTT. Its translation: CASSPGQGAGEKLFF.

The chain combines TRBV7-3 with TRBJ1-1; D may be TRBD1 (5 bases). The V and J ends lost 3 bases and 1 base respectively, with 9 bases between them. Germline assignment: CDR1 SGHTA and CDR2 FQGTGA. This CDR3 comprises 14 residues. Written as DNA, the CDR3 is TGTGCCAGCAGCTTGCAGGGTACGAACACTGAAGCTTTCTTT. Protein: CASSLQGTNTEAFF. Supplemented by reference TRBV7-3 and TRBJ1-1, the full variable domain reads GAGVSQTPSNKVTEKGKYVELRCDPISGHTALYWYRQSLGQGPEFLIYFQGTGAADDSGLPNDRFFAVRPEGSVSTLKIQRTERGDSAVYLCASSLQGTNTEAFFGQGTRLTVV.

V gene TRBV7-2 combines with J gene TRBJ2-1; TRBD2 matches at 9 bases. Germline V lookup: CDR1 SGHTA, CDR2 FQGNSA. Trimming cost V 1 base and J 8 bases; bases outside gene matches: 6. CDR3 length equals 15 residues. The CDR3: CASSLVASGVYEQFF. The CDR3 nucleotides are TGTGCCAGCAGCTTAGTAGCTAGCGGGGTTTATGAGCAGTTCTTC.

CDR3 bases: TGTGCCAGCAGGGGTGTCCACGAGCAGTACTTC. This sequence encodes CASRGVHEQYF. The rearrangement links TRBV28 to TRBJ2-7; D unclear. V was trimmed by 6 bases and J by 5 bases, leaving 8 bases between them. This CDR3 has 11 amino acids. Germline CDR1 and CDR2: MDHEN and SYDVKM.

The chain is built from TRBV21-1 and TRBJ2-1; the listed D gene, TRBD2, was not tested against the DNA. TRBV21-1 is described as a pseudogene. The CDR3 runs to 18 residues. This CDR3 reads CASSPRGGSGGTYNEQFF. CDR3 in DNA: TGTGCCAGCAGCCCGCGGGGGGGCAGCGGGGGGACCTACAATGAGCAGTTCTTC.

This clone was seen repeatedly, ten times or more. The chain recombines TRBV9 with TRBJ2-2; 7 bases are a match to TRBD1. This CDR3 region has 17 residues. Germline trimming cut 0 bases from V and 6 bases from J; bases unmatched to any gene: 11. Germline CDR1 reads SGDLS; CDR2 reads YYNGEE. CDR3 in amino acids: CASSVVPGGEGAGELFF. Here the CDR3 DNA reads TGTGCCAGCAGCGTAGTCCCAGGGGGTGAAGGAGCCGGGGAGCTGTTTTTT.

The chain employs TRBV5-1 and TRBJ1-6, with TRBD1 matching over 7 bases. V lost 0 bases, J lost 7 bases, and 4 bases stayed unmatched. Germline V lookup: CDR1 SGHRS, CDR2 YFSETQ. This CDR3 region has 15 residues. In DNA form, the CDR3 reads TGCGCCAGCAGCTTGGAGACAGGGCCGAATTCACCCCTCCACTTT. Its protein is CASSLETGPNSPLHF.

The table lists this clone with a few counts. In DNA form, the CDR3 reads TGTGCCAGCAGTCCCGGGACAGGGTTGTTCTTC. As protein: CASSPGTGLFF. The chain combines TRBV6-2 or TRBV6-3 with TRBJ2-1, with 9 bases identical to TRBD1. The J segment lost 15 bases and the V segment lost 5 bases, leaving 5 bases of the junction unmatched. Germline CDR1 reads MNHEY; CDR2 reads SVGEGT. CDR3 length equals 11 residues.

DNA for the CDR3: TGCAGTGCTAGTCTGGCTAGCGGGGCCACCGGGGAGCTGTTTTTT. This gives the protein CSASLASGATGELFF. V usage is TRBV20-1 and J usage is TRBJ2-2; 9 nucleotides line up with TRBD2. Germline CDR1 is DFQATT and CDR2 is SNEGSKA (reference sequence). J lost 4 bases, V lost 3 bases, and 6 bases had no gene match. The CDR3 loop spans 15 amino acids.

The V and J genes are TRBV18 and TRBJ1-1; D is unresolved. Germline V gene data show CDR1 as KGHSH and CDR2 as LQKENI. The V and J ends lost 5 bases and 5 bases respectively, with 12 bases between them. CDR3 length equals 13 residues. The CDR3 DNA is TGTGCCAGCTCATTACCGGGGAGAACTGAAGCTTTCTTT. Translated: CASSLPGRTEAFF.

The V gene is TRBV7-2, the J gene TRBJ2-7, with TRBD2 identical over 10 bases. CDR1 is SGHTA, CDR2 FQGNSA, per germline. After removal of 5 bases from V and 0 bases from J, the junction contained 7 bases not matched to a gene. The CDR3 totals 16 residues. The CDR3 nucleotides read TGTGCCAGCAGCCTCTCTGTAGCGGGGGGCTCCTACGAGCAGTACTTC. Protein sequence: CASSLSVAGGSYEQYF.